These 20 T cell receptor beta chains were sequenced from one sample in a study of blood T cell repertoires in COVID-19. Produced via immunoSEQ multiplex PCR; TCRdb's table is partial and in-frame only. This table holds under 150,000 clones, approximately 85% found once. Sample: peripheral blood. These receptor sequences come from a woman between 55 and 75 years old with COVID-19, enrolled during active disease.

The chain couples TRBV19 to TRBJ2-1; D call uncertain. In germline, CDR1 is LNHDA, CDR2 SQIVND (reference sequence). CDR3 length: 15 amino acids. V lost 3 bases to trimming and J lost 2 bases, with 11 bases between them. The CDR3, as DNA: TGTGCCAGTAGTATTCTGGCGGAAGCCTACAATGAGCAGTTCTTC. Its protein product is CASSILAEAYNEQFF.

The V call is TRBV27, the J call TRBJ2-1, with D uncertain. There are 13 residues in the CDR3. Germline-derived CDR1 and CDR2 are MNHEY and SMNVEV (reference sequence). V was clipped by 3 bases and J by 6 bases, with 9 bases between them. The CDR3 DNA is TGTGCCAGCAGTTTTGCAGGATCCAATGAGCAGTTCTTC. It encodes CASSFAGSNEQFF.

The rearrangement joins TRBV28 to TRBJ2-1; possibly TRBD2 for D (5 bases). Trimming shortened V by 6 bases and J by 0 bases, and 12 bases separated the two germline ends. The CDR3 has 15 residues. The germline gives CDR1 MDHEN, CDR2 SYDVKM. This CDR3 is CASSTLGSSYNEQFF. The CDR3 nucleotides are TGTGCCAGCAGCACGCTGGGGAGCTCCTACAATGAGCAGTTCTTC.

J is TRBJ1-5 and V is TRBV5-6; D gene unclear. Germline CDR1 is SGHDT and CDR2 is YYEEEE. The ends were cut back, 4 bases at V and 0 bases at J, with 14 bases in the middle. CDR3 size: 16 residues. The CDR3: CASSIFRVSSNQPQHF. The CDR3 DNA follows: TGTGCCAGCAGCATTTTCCGGGTCTCTAGCAATCAGCCCCAGCATTTT.

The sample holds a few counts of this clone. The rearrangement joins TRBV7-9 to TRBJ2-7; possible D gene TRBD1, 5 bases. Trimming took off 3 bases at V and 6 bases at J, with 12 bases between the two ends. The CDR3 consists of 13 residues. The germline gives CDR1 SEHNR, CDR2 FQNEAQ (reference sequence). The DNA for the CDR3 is TGTGCCAGCAGCTTTGGGGCGGACACCGAGCAGTACTTC. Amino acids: CASSFGADTEQYF.

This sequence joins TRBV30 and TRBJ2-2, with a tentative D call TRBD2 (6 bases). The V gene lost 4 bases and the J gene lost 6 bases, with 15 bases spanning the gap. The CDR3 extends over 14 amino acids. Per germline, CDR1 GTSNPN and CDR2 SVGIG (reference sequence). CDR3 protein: CAWIEGGDPGELFF. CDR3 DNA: TGTGCCTGGATCGAAGGAGGGGATCCCGGGGAGCTGTTTTTT.

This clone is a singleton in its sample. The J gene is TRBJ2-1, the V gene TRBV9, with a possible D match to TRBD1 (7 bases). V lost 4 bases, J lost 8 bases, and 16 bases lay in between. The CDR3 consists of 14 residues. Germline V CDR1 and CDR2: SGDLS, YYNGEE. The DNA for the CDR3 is TGTGCCAGCAGCCCAGAAGGGGGCGGGGATGAGCAGTTCTTC. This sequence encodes CASSPEGGGDEQFF.

The CDR3 is CASSPLRDSRNEKLFF. For the CDR3, the DNA is TGCGCCAGCAGCCCGCTTCGGGACAGCCGTAATGAAAAACTGTTTTTT. The V gene is TRBV4-1, the J gene TRBJ1-4; 7 bases line up with TRBD1. The CDR3 totals 16 residues. Germline assignment: CDR1 MGHRA and CDR2 YSYEKL. V lost 4 bases to trimming and J lost 4 bases; unmatched junction nucleotides: 9.

CDR3: CAISESPPGQENTEAFF. The DNA for the CDR3 is TGTGCCATCAGTGAGTCCCCGCCGGGACAGGAGAACACTGAAGCTTTCTTT. The V call is TRBV10-3, the J call TRBJ1-1, with TRBD1 matching over 8 bases. CDR1 and CDR2 from the germline V gene are ENHRY and SYGVKD. This CDR3 region has 17 residues. Trimming removed 0 bases from V and 1 base from J; junction bases left unmatched: 7.

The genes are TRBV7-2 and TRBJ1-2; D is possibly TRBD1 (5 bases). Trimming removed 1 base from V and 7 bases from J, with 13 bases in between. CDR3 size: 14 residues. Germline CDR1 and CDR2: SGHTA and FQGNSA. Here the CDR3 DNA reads TGTGCCAGCAGCTTAGGGCAGGGTGAACCTGGCTACACCTTC. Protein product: CASSLGQGEPGYTF.

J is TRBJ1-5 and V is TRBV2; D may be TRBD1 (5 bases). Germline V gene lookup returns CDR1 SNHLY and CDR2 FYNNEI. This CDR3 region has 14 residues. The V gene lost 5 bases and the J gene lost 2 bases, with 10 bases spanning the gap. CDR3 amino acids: CASSPGLGNQPQHF. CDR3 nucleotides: TGTGCCAGCAGTCCAGGGCTCGGCAATCAGCCCCAGCATTTT.

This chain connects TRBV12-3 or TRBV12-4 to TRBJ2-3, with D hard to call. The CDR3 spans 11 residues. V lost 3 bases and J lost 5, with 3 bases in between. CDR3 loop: CASSFRDTQYF. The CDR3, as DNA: TGTGCCAGCAGTTTTCGAGATACGCAGTATTTT.

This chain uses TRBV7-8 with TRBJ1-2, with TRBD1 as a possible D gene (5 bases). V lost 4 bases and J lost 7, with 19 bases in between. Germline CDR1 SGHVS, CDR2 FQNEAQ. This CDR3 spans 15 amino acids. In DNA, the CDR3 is TGTGCCAGCAGCTCCTCTCTAGGTGGGGCTTTTGGCTACACCTTC. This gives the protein CASSSSLGGAFGYTF.

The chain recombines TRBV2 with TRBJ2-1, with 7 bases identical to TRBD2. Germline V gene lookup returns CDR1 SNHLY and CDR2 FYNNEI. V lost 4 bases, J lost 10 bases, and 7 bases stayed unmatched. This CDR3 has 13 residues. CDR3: CASSVRRRGEQFF. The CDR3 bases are TGTGCCAGCAGTGTTAGGAGGCGGGGGGAGCAGTTCTTC. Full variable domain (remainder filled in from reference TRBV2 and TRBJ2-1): EPEVTQTPSHQVTQMGQEVILRCVPISNHLYFYWYRQILGQKVEFLVSFYNNEISEKSEIFDDQFSVERPDGSNFTLKIRSTKLEDSAMYFCASSVRRRGEQFFGPGTRLTVL.

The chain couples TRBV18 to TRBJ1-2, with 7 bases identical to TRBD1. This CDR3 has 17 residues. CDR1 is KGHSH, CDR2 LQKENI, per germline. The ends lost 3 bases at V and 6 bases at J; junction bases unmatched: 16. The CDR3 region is CASSPPARTGTLDGYTF. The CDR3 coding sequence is TGTGCCAGCTCACCCCCCGCAAGGACAGGAACCCTCGATGGCTACACCTTC.

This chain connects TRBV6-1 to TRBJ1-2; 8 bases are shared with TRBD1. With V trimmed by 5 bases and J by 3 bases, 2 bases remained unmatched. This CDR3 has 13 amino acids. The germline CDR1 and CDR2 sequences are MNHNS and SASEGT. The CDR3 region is CASSLQGDYGYTF. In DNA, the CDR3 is TGTGCCAGCAGTTTACAGGGGGACTATGGCTACACCTTC.

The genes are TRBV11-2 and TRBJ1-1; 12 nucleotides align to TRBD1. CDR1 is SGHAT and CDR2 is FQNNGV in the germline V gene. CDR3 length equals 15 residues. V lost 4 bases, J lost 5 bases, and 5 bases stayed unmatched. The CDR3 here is CASSWGQGASTEAFF. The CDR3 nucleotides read TGTGCCAGCAGCTGGGGACAGGGGGCCAGTACTGAAGCTTTCTTT.

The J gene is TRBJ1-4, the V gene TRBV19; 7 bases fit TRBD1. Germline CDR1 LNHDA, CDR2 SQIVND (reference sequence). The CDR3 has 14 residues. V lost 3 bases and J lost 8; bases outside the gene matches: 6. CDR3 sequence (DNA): TGTGCCAGTAGTATGAGACAGGGATGGGAAAAACTGTTTTTT. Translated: CASSMRQGWEKLFF.

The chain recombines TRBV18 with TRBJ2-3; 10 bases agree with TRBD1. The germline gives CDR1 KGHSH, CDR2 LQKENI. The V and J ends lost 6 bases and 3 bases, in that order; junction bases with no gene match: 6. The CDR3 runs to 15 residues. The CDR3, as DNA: TGTGCCAGCTCCACGGACAGGGGGTGGACAGATACGCAGTATTTT. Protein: CASSTDRGWTDTQYF.

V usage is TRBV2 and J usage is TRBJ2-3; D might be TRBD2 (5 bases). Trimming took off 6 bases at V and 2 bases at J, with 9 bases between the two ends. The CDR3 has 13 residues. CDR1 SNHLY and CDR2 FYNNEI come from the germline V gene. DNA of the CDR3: TGTGCCAGCAGCGGGGTAAACACAGATACGCAGTATTTT. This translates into CASSGVNTDTQYF.